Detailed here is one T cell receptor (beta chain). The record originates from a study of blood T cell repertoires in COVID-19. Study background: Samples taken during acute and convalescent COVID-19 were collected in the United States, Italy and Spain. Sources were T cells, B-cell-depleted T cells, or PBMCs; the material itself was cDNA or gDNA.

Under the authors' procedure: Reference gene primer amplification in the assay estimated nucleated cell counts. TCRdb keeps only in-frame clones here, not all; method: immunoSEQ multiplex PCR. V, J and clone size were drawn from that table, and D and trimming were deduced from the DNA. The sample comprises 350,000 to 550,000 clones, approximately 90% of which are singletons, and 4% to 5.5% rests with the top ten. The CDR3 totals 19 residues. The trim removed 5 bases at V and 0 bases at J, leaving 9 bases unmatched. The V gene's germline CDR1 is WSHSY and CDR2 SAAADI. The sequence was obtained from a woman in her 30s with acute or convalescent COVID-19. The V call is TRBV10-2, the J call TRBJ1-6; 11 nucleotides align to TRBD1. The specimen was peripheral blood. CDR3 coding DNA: TGCGCCAGCAGTTACGCCGGGACAGGGGGGAGCTCCTATAATTCACCCCTCCACTTT. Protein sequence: CASSYAGTGGSSYNSPLHF.